This T cell receptor (beta chain) was observed in a study of T-cell reconstitution after alpha-beta-depleted transplantation in children. This clonotype was seen repeatedly, ten times or more. Its antigen remains unknown. This sample's TCRbeta library carried unique molecular identifier barcodes. A single record per CDR3 protein comes from TCRdb applying MiXCR to the PCR reads. The sample has about 300,000 distinct CDR3 sequences; roughly 7.8% are singletons. Findings of the study overall: In patients about two months after transplant, alpha-beta T cells reportedly arose from several hundred expanded graft clones. Some patients owed their high day-60 TCRbeta diversity to surviving recipient T cells and thymic progenitors. Among T cells one year after transplant, newly produced cells accounted for most counts and diversity.

The TCR comes from a female patient between 2 and 15 years old who had a stem cell transplant for Fanconi anemia, so the T cells may come from the graft donor. Source: peripheral blood, taken 360 days after TCRalphabeta/CD19-depleted stem cell transplant.

The DNA of the CDR3 is TGCGCCAGCAGCTCTTCGACAATTGGCACTGAAGCTTTCTTT. Translating gives CASSSSTIGTEAFF. The chain links TRBV5-1 to TRBJ1-1; D not certain. Per the germline V gene, CDR1 is SGHRS and CDR2 is YFSETQ. V lost 3 bases and J 4 bases, leaving 13 bases between the germline ends. The CDR3 has 14 amino acids.